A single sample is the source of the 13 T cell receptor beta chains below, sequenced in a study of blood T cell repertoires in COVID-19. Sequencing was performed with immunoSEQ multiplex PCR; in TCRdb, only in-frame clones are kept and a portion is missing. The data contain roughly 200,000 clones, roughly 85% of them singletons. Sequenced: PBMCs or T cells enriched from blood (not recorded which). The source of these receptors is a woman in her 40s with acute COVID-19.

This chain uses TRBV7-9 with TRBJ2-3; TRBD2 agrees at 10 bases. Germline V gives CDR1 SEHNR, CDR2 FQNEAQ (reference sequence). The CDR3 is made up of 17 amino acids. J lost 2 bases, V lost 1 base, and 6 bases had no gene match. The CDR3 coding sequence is TGTGCCAGCAGCTTAGAGGCGGGACTAGCGTTCACAGATACGCAGTATTTT. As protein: CASSLEAGLAFTDTQYF.

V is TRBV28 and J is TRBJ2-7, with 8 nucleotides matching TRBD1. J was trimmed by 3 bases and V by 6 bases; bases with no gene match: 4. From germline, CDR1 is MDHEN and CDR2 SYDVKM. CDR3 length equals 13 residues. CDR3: CASRDGTGYEQYF. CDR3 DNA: TGTGCCAGCAGGGATGGGACAGGCTACGAGCAGTACTTC.

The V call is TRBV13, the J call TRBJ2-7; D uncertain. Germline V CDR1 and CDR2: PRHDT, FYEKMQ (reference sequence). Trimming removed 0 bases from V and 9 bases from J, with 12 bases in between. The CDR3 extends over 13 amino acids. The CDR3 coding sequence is TGTGCCAGCAGCTTAGGTAATGATGCGCCGCAGTACTTC. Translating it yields CASSLGNDAPQYF. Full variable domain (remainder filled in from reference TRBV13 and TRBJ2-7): AAGVIQSPRHLIKEKRETATLKCYPIPRHDTVYWYQQGPGQDPQFLISFYEKMQSDKGSIPDRFSAQQFSDYHSELNMSSLELGDSALYFCASSLGNDAPQYFGPGTRLTVT.

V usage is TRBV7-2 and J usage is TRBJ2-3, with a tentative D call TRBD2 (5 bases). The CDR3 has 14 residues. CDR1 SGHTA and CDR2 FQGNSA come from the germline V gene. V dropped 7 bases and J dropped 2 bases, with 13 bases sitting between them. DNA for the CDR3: TGTGCCAGCACCATAGGCGGACTCACAGATACGCAGTATTTT. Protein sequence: CASTIGGLTDTQYF.

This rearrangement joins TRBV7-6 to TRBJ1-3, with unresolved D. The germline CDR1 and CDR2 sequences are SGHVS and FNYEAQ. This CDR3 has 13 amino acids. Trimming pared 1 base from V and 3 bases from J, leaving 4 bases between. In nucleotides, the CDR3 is TGTGCCAGCAGCTTAGACAGTGGAAACACCATATATTTT. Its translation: CASSLDSGNTIYF.

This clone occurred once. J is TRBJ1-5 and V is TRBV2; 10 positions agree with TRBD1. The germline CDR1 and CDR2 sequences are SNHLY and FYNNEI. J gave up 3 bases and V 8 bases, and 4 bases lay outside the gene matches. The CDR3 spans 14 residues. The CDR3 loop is CASRGTGANQPQHF. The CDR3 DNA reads TGTGCCAGCCGTGGGACAGGGGCCAATCAGCCCCAGCATTTT.

The CDR3 region has the DNA TGCGCCAGCAGCCACTCTTGGGGCATAGTCTCGTACCAAGAGACCCAGTACTTC. Translated, it gives CASSHSWGIVSYQETQYF. The chain carries TRBV5-1 and TRBJ2-5; possibly TRBD1 for D (5 bases). V shed 4 bases and J shed 0 bases, with 22 bases lying between them. This CDR3 is built from 18 residues. Germline CDR1 reads SGHRS; CDR2 reads YFSETQ.

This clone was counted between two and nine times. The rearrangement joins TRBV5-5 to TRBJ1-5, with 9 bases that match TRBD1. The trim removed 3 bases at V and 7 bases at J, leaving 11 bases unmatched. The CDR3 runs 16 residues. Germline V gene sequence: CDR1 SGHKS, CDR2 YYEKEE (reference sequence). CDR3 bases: TGTGCCAGCAGCTCAAGCACAGGGGGCGTCGGACAGCCCCAGCATTTT. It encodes CASSSSTGGVGQPQHF.

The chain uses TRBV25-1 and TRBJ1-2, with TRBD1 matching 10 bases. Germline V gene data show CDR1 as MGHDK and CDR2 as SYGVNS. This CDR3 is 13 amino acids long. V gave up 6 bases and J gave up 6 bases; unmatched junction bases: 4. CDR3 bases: TGTGCCAGCAGGAGACAGGGGGCCGATGGCTACACCTTC. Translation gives CASRRQGADGYTF.

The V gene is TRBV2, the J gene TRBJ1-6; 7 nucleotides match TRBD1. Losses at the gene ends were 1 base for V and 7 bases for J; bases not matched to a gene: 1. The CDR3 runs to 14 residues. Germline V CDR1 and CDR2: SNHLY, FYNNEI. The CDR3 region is CASSEGQGNSPLHF. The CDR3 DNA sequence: TGTGCCAGCAGTGAAGGACAGGGCAATTCACCCCTCCACTTT.

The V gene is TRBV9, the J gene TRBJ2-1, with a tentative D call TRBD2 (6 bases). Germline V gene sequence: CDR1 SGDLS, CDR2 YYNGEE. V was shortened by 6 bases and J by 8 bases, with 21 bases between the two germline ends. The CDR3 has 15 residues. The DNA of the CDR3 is TGTGCCAGCACTTTAGCGGACCGCGGCCTCCATGAGCAGTTCTTC. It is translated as CASTLADRGLHEQFF.

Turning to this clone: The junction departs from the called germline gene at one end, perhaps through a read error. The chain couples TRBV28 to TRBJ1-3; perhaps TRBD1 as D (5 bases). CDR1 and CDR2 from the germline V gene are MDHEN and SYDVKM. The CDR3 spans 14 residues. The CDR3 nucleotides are TGTGCCAGCAGCCCCCCCCACCAGGGAAAGACCATATATTTT. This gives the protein CASSPPHQGKTIYF.

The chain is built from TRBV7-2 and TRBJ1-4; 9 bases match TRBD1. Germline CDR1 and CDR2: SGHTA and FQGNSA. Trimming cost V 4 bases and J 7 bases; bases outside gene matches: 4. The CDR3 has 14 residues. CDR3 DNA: TGTGCCAGCAGCTCGGGACAGGGCTTTGAAAAACTGTTTTTT. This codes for CASSSGQGFEKLFF.